Listed here are 13 T cell receptor beta chains from one sample, sequenced in a study of tumor and adjacent non-tumor tissue in lung cancer (dated by TCRdb to the late 2010s). Libraries were made using multiplex PCR. Instrument used: Illumina HiSeq 2500. TCRbeta libraries were constructed through three rounds of nested PCR with primers (Table S4) according to protocols modified from ARM-PCR. Clones were called with MiXCR by TCRdb after fastp trimmed the public reads at Q25, and only in-frame beta chains were retained. Merged by CDR3 protein, the rows form single entries marked with the most common genes and DNA. The sample includes some 100,000 distinct CDR3 sequences, with about 60% observed a single time. The ten largest clones take up around 20% of the sample. RNA was isolated from bulk unsorted tissue, and RNA quality was assessed with a NanoDrop ND-1000 and an Agilent 2100. For the normal lung samples, distant non-tumor tissue was collected more than 3 cm away from the tumor edge.

Sequenced sample: distant non-tumor lung tissue. These receptor sequences come from a man aged 25-45 years with non-small cell lung cancer.

Remarks on this clonotype: A read error may account for a junction end that differs from germline. This rearrangement joins TRBV29-1 to TRBJ1-1; D unclear. The CDR3 runs 11 residues. Germline assignment: CDR1 SQVTM and CDR2 ANQGSEA. The CDR3, as DNA: TGCTGCGTTTCCGGGCCCGACCGAGCTTTCTTT. Its translation: CCVSGPDRAFF.

On this clonotype: It may be a read error: a sequence one base away is much more abundant. The CDR3 does not end in the conserved phenylalanine or tryptophan, so this is likely a read error. The gene calls are TRBV12-3 or TRBV12-4 and TRBJ2-7; D remains unclear. Trimming pared 6 bases from V and 3 bases from J, leaving 18 bases between. The CDR3 is 15 amino acids. CDR3 in amino acids: CASRKDGLDGYEQYL. As DNA, the CDR3 is TGTGCCAGCAGAAAAGACGGGCTGGACGGCTACGAGCAGTACTTA.

Points on this clonotype: A much larger clone is a single base away; this may be a read error. The chain has TRBV20-1 and TRBJ2-1; TRBD1 matches 12 bases. This CDR3 has 13 residues. The V gene's germline CDR1 is DFQATT and CDR2 SNEGSKA (reference sequence). CDR3 bases: TGCAGTGTGGGGACAGGGGGCACAGATGAGCAGCTCTTC. Its translation is CSVGTGGTDEQLF.

This clonotype was observed a few times. A clone one base away is much larger, so this may be a read error. This sequence joins TRBV29-1 and TRBJ1-2; 7 positions agree with TRBD1. Germline CDR1 and CDR2: SQVTM and ANQGSEA. The CDR3 runs to 12 residues. CDR3 in DNA: TGCGGCGTCGCGGGGACAGTCGAGGGCTACACCTTC. It codes for CGVAGTVEGYTF.

This clonotype was detected only a few times. This CDR3 is CSANRRPYEQYF. The CDR3 nucleotides are TGCAGTGCTAATCGCAGGCCATACGAGCAGTACTTC. V gene TRBV20-1 combines with J gene TRBJ2-7; D not resolved. Trimming removed 4 bases from V and 4 bases from J, with 11 bases in between. This CDR3 has 12 amino acids. The V gene's germline CDR1 is DFQATT and CDR2 SNEGSKA (reference sequence).

This clonotype has just a few counts. The chain links TRBV6-4 to TRBJ2-5, with 8 bases that match TRBD1. V was clipped by 7 bases and J by 5 bases; unmatched bases: 12. The length of the CDR3 is 15 residues. Germline CDR1 MRHNA, CDR2 SNTAGT. CDR3 sequence: CASTTGTGPGETQYF. The DNA of the CDR3 is TGTGCCAGCACAACGGGGACAGGTCCAGGGGAGACCCAGTACTTC.

There are many counts of this clonotype. This chain links TRBV20-1 with TRBJ1-1, with TRBD1 matching over 7 bases. Germline V gene lookup returns CDR1 DFQATT and CDR2 SNEGSKA (reference sequence). This CDR3 contains 16 residues. The junction had 12 bases not matched to a gene; V was cut back by 2 bases and J by 3 bases. CDR3 sequence: CSARRPGGYKDTEAFF. The CDR3 DNA sequence: TGCAGTGCTAGACGTCCAGGGGGATATAAGGACACTGAAGCTTTCTTT.

Points on this clonotype: Because it lacks the conserved phenylalanine or tryptophan at the end, this CDR3 is likely a read error. This sequence joins TRBV6-5 and TRBJ1-2; 7 nucleotides match TRBD1. V was pared by 6 bases and J by 0 bases, with 4 bases of the junction left unmatched. There are 14 residues in the CDR3. Per germline, CDR1 MNHEY and CDR2 SVGAGI. The DNA for the CDR3 is TGTGCCAGCAGCTTTACAGGGGCTAACTATGGCTACACCTAC. Protein sequence: CASSFTGANYGYTY.

The count of this clonotype is one. This chain joins TRBV6-4 and TRBJ2-3, with 9 bases matching TRBD2. Trimming cost V 7 bases and J 3 bases; bases outside gene matches: 8. CDR3 length equals 15 residues. Germline V gives CDR1 MRHNA, CDR2 SNTAGT. This CDR3 reads CASKASGAFTDTQYF. DNA of the CDR3: TGTGCCAGCAAGGCTAGCGGGGCTTTTACAGATACGCAGTATTTT.

Details on this clonotype: The missing conserved phenylalanine or tryptophan at the end of this CDR3 makes a read error likely. It is unclear where the CDR3 begins or ends on the DNA, so no DNA is shown, and the CDR3 is as TCRdb lists it. V is TRBV11-3 and J is TRBJ2-1; TRBD2 was called by the table and not checked on the DNA. Germline CDR1 and CDR2: SGHNT and YENEEA. The CDR3 sequence runs 16 residues, both termini included. CDR3 sequence reads: CASSAGWTSGPDERFY.

With respect to this clonotype: Germline and junction disagree at one end, which may indicate a read error. This sequence joins TRBV11-1 and TRBJ2-5; a weak D match, TRBD1 (6 bases). CDR1 SGHAT and CDR2 FQDESV come from the germline V gene (reference sequence). The CDR3 sequence is 15 residues long. CDR3 sequence: CASIFDSGVGETQYF. The CDR3, as DNA: TGTGCCAGCATCTTCGACTCAGGGGTAGGCGAGACTCAGTACTTC.

This chain connects TRBV11-2 to TRBJ2-7, with D tentatively TRBD1 or TRBD2 (5 bases each). Germline assignment: CDR1 SGHAT and CDR2 FQNNGV. The CDR3 length is 14 residues. CDR3 region: CVSSLGDGGYEQYV. The CDR3, as DNA: TGTGTCAGCAGCTTAGGGGACGGAGGCTACGAGCAGTACGTC.

Concerning this clonotype itself: Being one base from a much bigger clone, this may be a read error. The gene calls are TRBV12-3 or TRBV12-4 and TRBJ1-2, with D unresolved. The CDR3 consists of 15 residues. The V end lost 7 bases, the J end lost 3 bases, and 18 bases lay between the germline ends. The chain's CDR3 is CASIFRAVGHYGYTF. The CDR3 DNA sequence: TGTGCCAGCATTTTTAGGGCCGTAGGACACTATGGCTACACCTTC.